The rows below give T cell receptor beta chains drawn from one sample of a study of T cell repertoires in cytomegalovirus infection. Each CDR3 protein is one row after TCRdb ran MiXCR on the reads. The sample consists of about 890,000 distinct CDR3 sequences, 31% of them appearing once. No antigens are known for them. Sample: cultured CD8+ T cells from PBMCs, taken from culture after CMV antigen stimulation. The source of these receptors is a human donor in good health (CMV status not recorded). Some clones in this sample may be carry-over from other donors' samples. The CDR3 runs from the conserved cysteine through the conserved F or W. Each record gives: D gene, CDR3 length, V gene, clone size, J gene, CDR3 DNA, CDR3 protein. D genes are given only for firm matches. Where a row states a size, it is once, few, many or the class of an expanded clone; other rows omit it.

D: .
length: 16
V: TRBV6-1
size: .
J: TRBJ1-1
DNA: TGTGCCAGCATGCGAATCTCATTACAGGGTTGGACTGAAGCTTTCTTT
CDR3: CASMRISLQGWTEAFF

D: .
length: 15
V: TRBV5-4
size: .
J: TRBJ2-7
DNA: TGTGCCAGCAGCTTGGCGTCTCAGGGGCGCTACGAGCAGTACTTC
CDR3: CASSLASQGRYEQYF

D: TRBD2
length: 21
V: TRBV6-5
size: .
J: TRBJ2-7
DNA: TGTGCCAGCAGTTACTCGATCTTTAGACTAGCGGGTGGCAAATCCCACTACGAGCAGTACTTC
CDR3: CASSYSIFRLAGGKSHYEQYF

D: TRBD1
length: 17
V: TRBV6-5
size: few
J: TRBJ1-1
DNA: TGTGCCAGCAGTTACAGTCTTCCGGGACAGGTTAACACTGAAGCTTTCTTT
CDR3: CASSYSLPGQVNTEAFF

D: TRBD1
length: 14
V: TRBV20-1
size: few
J: TRBJ1-5
DNA: TGCAGTGCGAAAGGACAGGGGTGCAATCAGCCCCAGCATTTT
CDR3: CSAKGQGCNQPQHF

D: .
length: 14
V: TRBV27
size: many
J: TRBJ1-5
DNA: TGTGCCAGCAGCTTATCAGGGGTGGGTCAGCCCCAGCATTTT
CDR3: CASSLSGVGQPQHF

D: .
length: 14
V: TRBV7-9
size: .
J: TRBJ1-1
DNA: TGTGCCAGCAGCCTGGACGCCACTAACACTGAAGCTTTCTTT
CDR3: CASSLDATNTEAFF

D: TRBD1
length: 15
V: TRBV7-6
size: .
J: TRBJ2-1
DNA: TGTGCCAGCAGCTTAGCGAGGGACAGGCTCTGGGGGCAGTTCTTC
CDR3: CASSLARDRLWGQFF

D: TRBD1
length: 16
V: TRBV24-1
size: few
J: TRBJ2-2
DNA: TGTGCCACCAGTGATATGGACAGGAGGAACACCGGGGAGCTGTTTTTT
CDR3: CATSDMDRRNTGELFF

D: TRBD1
length: 15
V: TRBV13
size: few
J: TRBJ1-2
DNA: TGTGCCAGCAGCCAAGGGACAGGGGATGACTATGGCTACACCTTC
CDR3: CASSQGTGDDYGYTF

D: .
length: 15
V: TRBV19
size: .
J: TRBJ2-7
DNA: TGTGCCAGTAGGGACCGGGACTTCGGGGACTACGAGCAGTACTTC
CDR3: CASRDRDFGDYEQYF

D: .
length: 15
V: TRBV7-9
size: .
J: TRBJ2-2
DNA: TGTGCCAGCAGCTTAAGGGAGGTTAACACCGGGGAGCTGTTTTTT
CDR3: CASSLREVNTGELFF

D: TRBD2
length: 17
V: TRBV20-1
size: .
J: TRBJ2-1
DNA: TGCAGTGCTAGAGTGGATATGAGCGGGGGGCCCTACAATGAGCAGTTCTTC
CDR3: CSARVDMSGGPYNEQFF

D: .
length: 14
V: TRBV7-6
size: .
J: TRBJ1-3
DNA: TGTGCCAGCAGCTGGGACCAATCTGGAAACACCATATATTTT
CDR3: CASSWDQSGNTIYF

D: .
length: 15
V: TRBV10-3
size: many
J: TRBJ2-1
DNA: TGTGCCATCAGCGGCGGGGATCGGGCCTACAATGAGCAGTTCTTC
CDR3: CAISGGDRAYNEQFF

D: .
length: 12
V: TRBV2
size: .
J: TRBJ2-1
DNA: TGTGCCAGCAGTGGACTAAACAATGAGCAGTTCTTC
CDR3: CASSGLNNEQFF